These 32 T cell receptor beta chains originate from one sample sequenced in a study of T cell responses to AZD1222 COVID-19 vaccine. The table came from immunoSEQ multiplex PCR; TCRdb's copy has only in-frame clones and leaves some out. The table shows more than 95,000 clones, with 80% to 90% occurring only once. The specimen was peripheral blood, collected on day 0 of AZD1222 vaccination. The receptor set was obtained from an adult in good health.

This clone has just a few counts. The rearrangement joins TRBV6-5 to TRBJ2-2; possible D gene TRBD2, 5 bases. Germline CDR1 and CDR2: MNHEY and SVGAGI. Trimming cost V 10 bases and J 7 bases, with 19 bases left between them. This CDR3 contains 14 residues. The CDR3 region is CATTTTEGSGELFF. DNA for the CDR3: TGTGCCACCACCACGACCGAGGGCAGCGGGGAGCTGTTTTTT.

V is TRBV18 and J is TRBJ1-1; D remains ambiguous. This CDR3 spans 14 amino acids. Trimming left V 2 bases short and J 1 base short, with 8 bases between. Germline V gives CDR1 KGHSH, CDR2 LQKENI. The CDR3 sequence is CASSPATPNTEAFF. The CDR3 DNA reads TGTGCCAGCTCACCAGCGACTCCGAACACTGAAGCTTTCTTT.

The gene calls are TRBV5-4 and TRBJ1-6; TRBD1 matches 8 bases. Trimming at V came to 4 bases and at J to 9 bases, leaving 3 bases not matched to a gene. CDR1 is SGHNT and CDR2 is YYREEE in the germline V gene (reference sequence). The CDR3 totals 13 residues. In nucleotides, the CDR3 is TGTGCCAGCAGCACCGACAGGGGTTCACCCCTCCACTTT. Translated, it gives CASSTDRGSPLHF.

The genes are TRBV5-6 and TRBJ2-2; D remains ambiguous. V lost 0 bases to trimming and J lost 6 bases, with 9 bases between them. Per the germline V gene, CDR1 is SGHDT and CDR2 is YYEEEE. This CDR3 has 14 amino acids. The CDR3 protein is CASSLDWVAGELFF. In DNA, the CDR3 is TGTGCCAGCAGCTTGGATTGGGTGGCCGGGGAGCTGTTTTTT.

The V and J genes are TRBV6-1 and TRBJ1-2; D is undetermined. The CDR3 totals 10 residues. The V and J ends lost 2 bases and 6 bases respectively, with 1 base between them. CDR1 is MNHNS, CDR2 SASEGT, per germline. CDR3 in amino acids: CASSENGYTF. As DNA, the CDR3 is TGTGCCAGCAGTGAAAATGGCTACACCTTC.

This rearrangement joins TRBV27 to TRBJ1-1; TRBD1 matches 8 bases. CDR1 is MNHEY, CDR2 SMNVEV, per germline (reference sequence). This CDR3 spans 15 amino acids. V lost 7 bases to trimming and J lost 5 bases; unmatched junction nucleotides: 12. CDR3: CASTPSTGGGTEAFF. For the CDR3, the DNA is TGTGCCAGCACCCCCAGTACAGGGGGAGGGACTGAAGCTTTCTTT.

The V gene is TRBV27, the J gene TRBJ2-7; D is possibly TRBD2 (5 bases). With 5 bases removed from V and 4 bases from J, the gap between germline ends came to 18 bases. The CDR3 runs 15 residues. Germline loops: CDR1 MNHEY, CDR2 SMNVEV (reference sequence). The CDR3 reads CASSIRANRGYEQYF. In DNA, the CDR3 is TGTGCCAGCAGTATTCGGGCAAATCGGGGTTACGAGCAGTACTTC.

The rearrangement joins TRBV7-9 to TRBJ1-2; 9 nucleotides agree with TRBD1. CDR1 is SEHNR, CDR2 FQNEAQ, per germline (reference sequence). After removal of 5 bases from V and 5 bases from J, the junction contained 15 bases not matched to a gene. The CDR3 is 17 amino acids. CDR3 in amino acids: CASSKGGTGFSLYGYTF. The CDR3 nucleotides are TGTGCCAGCAGCAAAGGTGGGACAGGGTTCTCACTTTATGGCTACACCTTC.

The V and J genes are TRBV10-3 and TRBJ1-5, with D unresolved. V lost 6 bases to trimming and J lost 10 bases, with 13 bases between them. Germline CDR1 and CDR2: ENHRY and SYGVKD. The length of the CDR3 is 12 residues. CDR3 protein: CAISPGEGPQHF. The CDR3 DNA is TGTGCCATCAGCCCCGGGGAAGGACCCCAGCATTTT.

The rearrangement joins TRBV29-1 to TRBJ1-1; 7 nucleotides agree with TRBD1. V trimming: 3 bases; J trimming: 5 bases; junction bases outside the gene matches: 6. CDR1 and CDR2 from the germline V gene are SQVTM and ANQGSEA. The CDR3 has 13 residues. The CDR3, as DNA: TGCAGCGTTGATCCAGGGGGACGGACTGAAGCTTTCTTT. Encoded protein: CSVDPGGRTEAFF.

This chain connects TRBV3-1 (or the pseudogene TRBV3-2) to TRBJ2-2; TRBD2 matches at 7 bases. CDR1 and CDR2 (germline): LGHDT, YNNKEL (reference sequence). This CDR3 comprises 17 residues. J gave up 3 bases and V 1 base, and 8 bases lay outside the gene matches. CDR3 residues: CASSQAGRGGDTGELFF. DNA of the CDR3: TGTGCCAGCAGCCAAGCCGGCCGGGGAGGGGACACCGGGGAGCTGTTTTTT.

J is TRBJ2-1 and V is TRBV19; 7 positions agree with TRBD1. Germline CDR1 is LNHDA and CDR2 is SQIVND (reference sequence). The CDR3 is made up of 16 amino acids. Losses at the gene ends were 3 bases for V and 5 bases for J; bases not matched to a gene: 10. DNA for the CDR3: TGTGCCAGTAGTATCTTAGGTAATACAGGGGACAATGAGCAGTTCTTC. Residues: CASSILGNTGDNEQFF.

The rearrangement uses TRBV12-3 or TRBV12-4 and TRBJ2-7; D gene unclear. Trimming cost V 8 bases and J 0 bases, with 8 bases left between them. The CDR3 sequence is 12 residues long. CDR3: CASGKHSYEQYF. The CDR3 DNA sequence: TGTGCCAGCGGGAAGCACTCCTACGAGCAGTACTTC.

V gene TRBV9 combines with J gene TRBJ1-2, with 7 bases aligning to TRBD1. The germline V gene encodes CDR1 SGDLS and CDR2 YYNGEE. This CDR3 has 12 amino acids. The junction had 7 bases not matched to a gene; V was cut back by 6 bases and J by 8 bases. As DNA, the CDR3 is TGTGCCAGCACCAGGGACAGAGGAGGCTACACCTTC. Protein: CASTRDRGGYTF.

J is TRBJ2-1 and V is TRBV4-2; 9 nucleotides line up with TRBD2. CDR3 length: 17 amino acids. The germline V gene has CDR1 LGHNA and CDR2 YNFKEQ. Trimming took 0 bases from V and 4 from J; bases not matched to a gene: 7. Here the CDR3 DNA reads TGTGCCAGCAGCCAAGATCCCGAGCGGGGGGCATACAATGAGCAGTTCTTC. This gives the protein CASSQDPERGAYNEQFF.

J is TRBJ2-2 and V is TRBV7-8, with D possibly being TRBD2 (6 bases). Trimming removed 4 bases at V and 6 bases at J, with 9 bases between. Germline V CDR1 and CDR2: SGHVS, FQNEAQ. The CDR3 consists of 13 residues. This chain's CDR3 is CASSSWEAGELFF. The CDR3 DNA reads TGTGCCAGCAGCTCTTGGGAGGCCGGGGAGCTGTTTTTT.

The chain carries TRBV5-6 and TRBJ2-6; D unclear. V lost 0 bases and J lost 0, with 7 bases in between. CDR3 size: 16 residues. Germline loops: CDR1 SGHDT, CDR2 YYEEEE. CDR3 region: CASSLDLFSGANVLTF. CDR3 nucleotide sequence: TGTGCCAGCAGCTTGGACCTTTTCTCTGGGGCCAACGTCCTGACTTTC.

V and J are TRBV9 and TRBJ1-1; D might be TRBD1 (5 bases). The length of the CDR3 is 13 residues. Trimming pared 8 bases from V and 0 bases from J, leaving 11 bases between. Germline CDR1 is SGDLS and CDR2 is YYNGEE. The CDR3, as DNA: TGTGCCAGTATGGGGGGGTTGAACACTGAAGCTTTCTTT. It encodes CASMGGLNTEAFF.

J is TRBJ1-4 and V is TRBV2; tentatively, D is TRBD1 (5 bases). Germline V gene sequence: CDR1 SNHLY, CDR2 FYNNEI. The CDR3 length is 13 residues. The V gene lost 4 bases and the J gene lost 10 bases, with 13 bases spanning the gap. In nucleotides, the CDR3 is TGTGCCAGCAGTGCGGGGGGGTATGGAAAACTGTTTTTT. Its translation: CASSAGGYGKLFF. The variable domain in full, completed from reference TRBV2 and TRBJ1-4, reads EPEVTQTPSHQVTQMGQEVILRCVPISNHLYFYWYRQILGQKVEFLVSFYNNEISEKSEIFDDQFSVERPDGSNFTLKIRSTKLEDSAMYFCASSAGGYGKLFFGSGTQLSVL.

The chain uses TRBV5-1 and TRBJ2-1; 7 bases agree with TRBD2. The ends lost 2 bases at V and 2 bases at J; junction bases unmatched: 10. This CDR3 spans 17 amino acids. Germline CDR1 reads SGHRS; CDR2 reads YFSETQ. The CDR3 reads CASSFVFLAATYNEQFF. The CDR3 nucleotides are TGCGCCAGCAGCTTTGTCTTTCTAGCGGCCACCTACAATGAGCAGTTCTTC.

The chain combines TRBV28 with TRBJ2-7; TRBD1 matches 9 bases. This CDR3 region has 13 residues. The junction had 5 bases not matched to a gene; V was cut back by 6 bases and J by 5 bases. Germline assignment: CDR1 MDHEN and CDR2 SYDVKM. For the CDR3, the DNA is TGTGCCAGCAGCCGGGGACAGGGCCACGAGCAGTACTTC. It specifies CASSRGQGHEQYF.

This clone has just a few counts. This chain connects TRBV28 to TRBJ1-5, with no clear D. Germline assignment: CDR1 MDHEN and CDR2 SYDVKM. Trimming cost V 6 bases and J 0 bases, with 21 bases left between them. The CDR3 runs to 18 residues. The CDR3 nucleotides are TGTGCCAGCAGATACACCTCGTCGGCAGATAGTAGCAATCAGCCCCAGCATTTT. Protein product: CASRYTSSADSSNQPQHF.

V gene TRBV5-4 combines with J gene TRBJ2-2; D is unresolved. The V end was cut by 5 bases, the J end by 0 bases, with 17 bases between. CDR3 size: 17 residues. CDR1 is SGHNT and CDR2 is YYREEE in the germline V gene (reference sequence). The CDR3 spells CASSSPTDGPNTGELFF. The DNA for the CDR3 is TGTGCCAGCAGTTCCCCTACCGACGGACCGAACACCGGGGAGCTGTTTTTT. The whole variable domain, filled in from reference TRBV5-4 and TRBJ2-2, reads ETGVTQSPTHLIKTRGQQVTLRCSSQSGHNTVSWYQQALGQGPQFIFQYYREEENGRGNFPPRFSGLQFPNYSSELNVNALELDDSALYLCASSSPTDGPNTGELFFGEGSRLTVL.

V usage is TRBV10-3 and J usage is TRBJ1-6; D is undetermined. Germline V lookup: CDR1 ENHRY, CDR2 SYGVKD. This CDR3 has 13 residues. V lost 7 bases and J lost 6, with 10 bases in between. CDR3 sequence reads: CAINPGSNSPLHF. Here the CDR3 DNA reads TGTGCCATCAACCCCGGGAGTAATTCACCCCTCCACTTT.

The chain carries TRBV18 and TRBJ2-1; D gene uncertain. The CDR3 sequence is 13 residues long. Trimming removed 3 bases at V and 5 bases at J, with 8 bases between. Germline loops: CDR1 KGHSH, CDR2 LQKENI. The CDR3 sequence: CASSPTDHNEQFF. In DNA form, the CDR3 reads TGTGCCAGCTCACCGACCGACCACAATGAGCAGTTCTTC. Full variable domain (remainder filled in from reference TRBV18 and TRBJ2-1): NAGVMQNPRHLVRRRGQEARLRCSPMKGHSHVYWYRQLPEEGLKFMVYLQKENIIDESGMPKERFSAEFPKEGPSILRIQQVVRGDSAAYFCASSPTDHNEQFFGPGTRLTVL.

This rearrangement joins TRBV2 to TRBJ1-1; no reliable D call. From germline, CDR1 is SNHLY and CDR2 FYNNEI. The CDR3 has 10 residues. V dropped 6 bases and J dropped 11 bases, with 10 bases sitting between them. The CDR3 here is CASRGKSAFF. For the CDR3, the DNA is TGTGCCAGCAGGGGGAAGTCTGCTTTCTTT.

The chain couples TRBV7-2 to TRBJ1-1; a possible D gene is TRBD1 (6 bases). The V and J ends lost 5 bases and 3 bases respectively, with 16 bases between them. CDR3 length: 15 residues. CDR1 is SGHTA, CDR2 FQGNSA, per germline. The CDR3 DNA sequence: TGTGCCAGCAGCCTACAGGGAGGGGGAGACACTGAAGCTTTCTTT. This translates into CASSLQGGGDTEAFF.

The chain employs TRBV2 and TRBJ2-4, with D possibly being TRBD2 (6 bases). The germline gives CDR1 SNHLY, CDR2 FYNNEI. Trimming stripped 6 bases from V and 6 bases from J, with 9 bases between. This CDR3 has 12 amino acids. The CDR3 DNA sequence: TGTGCCAGCAGGGGTAGCGGAAACATTCAGTACTTC. Encoded protein: CASRGSGNIQYF.

V is TRBV5-1 and J is TRBJ1-6, with D tentatively TRBD1 (5 bases). Germline values: CDR1 SGHRS, CDR2 YFSETQ. There are 18 residues in the CDR3. Trimming removed 3 bases at V and 10 bases at J, with 26 bases between. Here the CDR3 reads CASSYGLLVGDGGSPLHF. CDR3 bases: TGCGCCAGCAGCTACGGGCTTTTGGTTGGGGACGGAGGATCACCCCTCCACTTT.

The chain links TRBV30 to TRBJ1-1; D not resolved. Trimming cost V 1 base and J 0 bases, with 9 bases left between them. The CDR3 is made up of 14 amino acids. Germline V gives CDR1 GTSNPN, CDR2 SVGIG (reference sequence). The CDR3 bases are TGTGCCTGGAGTGGGTCGGGGATGAACACTGAAGCTTTCTTT. This translates into CAWSGSGMNTEAFF.

V and J are TRBV4-2 and TRBJ2-7; a possible D gene is TRBD2 (5 bases). This CDR3 comprises 18 residues. The V and J ends lost 4 bases and 4 bases respectively, with 26 bases between them. Germline-derived CDR1 and CDR2 are LGHNA and YNFKEQ. The CDR3 DNA follows: TGTGCCAGCAGCCCTCCCTTGCCCTCCTTGAGGGAAGCATACGAGCAGTACTTC. Protein product: CASSPPLPSLREAYEQYF.

V gene TRBV30 combines with J gene TRBJ1-1; D may be TRBD1 (5 bases). V lost 3 bases and J 4 bases, leaving 12 bases between the germline ends. The CDR3 has 13 amino acids. Looked up from germline, CDR1 is GTSNPN and CDR2 is SVGIG (reference sequence). CDR3 amino acids: CAWRKGVFTEAFF. DNA for the CDR3: TGTGCCTGGAGAAAAGGGGTATTCACTGAAGCTTTCTTT.